A selection of T cell receptor beta chains follows, all from one sample in a study of blood T cell repertoires in COVID-19. Here immunoSEQ multiplex PCR was the method, and the copy in TCRdb shows in-frame clones only, minus some. The table has approximately 280,000 clones, roughly 85% seen once. The sample taken for sequencing was PBMCs or T cells enriched from blood (not recorded which). The receptors derive from a woman aged 50 to 60 who had recovered from COVID-19. Each CDR3 is given with its conserved first and last residue. D genes are given only for firm matches. The listing skips clone size in some rows; elsewhere it reads once, few, many or a size class.

J	length	V	size	D	DNA	CDR3
TRBJ2-1	16	TRBV25-1	-	TRBD2	TGTGCCAGCAGTGATCTGAGCGGGAGCTCCTACAATGAGCAGTTCTTC	CASSDLSGSSYNEQFF
TRBJ2-2	14	TRBV28	-	-	TGTGCCAGCAGTTTAGAGGAGAACACCGGGGAGCTGTTTTTT	CASSLEENTGELFF
TRBJ1-5	14	TRBV19	-	TRBD1	TGTGCCAGTAGTACCGACAGGGCCCATCAGCCCCAGCATTTT	CASSTDRAHQPQHF
TRBJ1-1	14	TRBV14	-	TRBD1	TGTGCCAGCAGCCGGACAGGATCCGACACTGAAGCTTTCTTT	CASSRTGSDTEAFF
TRBJ1-5	14	TRBV19	-	-	TGTGCCAGTACGTCCCAGAATAGCAATCAGCCCCAGCATTTT	CASTSQNSNQPQHF
TRBJ1-1	16	TRBV5-1	-	TRBD1	TGCGCCAGCAGACTCCGGGACAGGGCACCGAACACTGAAGCTTTCTTT	CASRLRDRAPNTEAFF
TRBJ1-1	14	TRBV7-8	few	TRBD1	TGTGCCAGCCGTTGGACAGGAGGTAGCACTGAAGCTTTCTTT	CASRWTGGSTEAFF
TRBJ2-1	17	TRBV27	once	TRBD2	TGTGCCAGCAGTTTACCCCCCGGGACTAGCGGGGCCCGGGAGCAGTTCTTC	CASSLPPGTSGAREQFF
TRBJ2-5	16	TRBV5-1	-	TRBD1	TGCGCCAGCAGCTCGAAACAGGGGCTCTCTCAAGAGACCCAGTACTTC	CASSSKQGLSQETQYF
TRBJ2-2	15	TRBV6-5	-	-	TGTGCCAGCACCCTGGCCGCGGCTTTCACCGGGGAGCTGTTTTTT	CASTLAAAFTGELFF
TRBJ2-1	14	TRBV5-4	-	TRBD2	TGTGCCAGCAGCATCGGGACTAGCGGGACTGAGCAGTTCTTC	CASSIGTSGTEQFF
TRBJ1-4	13	TRBV7-9	-	-	TGTGCCAGCAGCTTAGCGCCGGGAGAAAAACTGTTTTTT	CASSLAPGEKLFF
TRBJ1-6	16	TRBV28	-	-	TGTGCCAGCAGTGGAATAATGCGGGGGACCAATTCACCCCTCCACTTT	CASSGIMRGTNSPLHF
TRBJ1-4	13	TRBV7-9	few	-	TGTGCCACAGAAGGGGGGGCGAGTGAAAAACTGTTTTTT	CATEGGASEKLFF
TRBJ2-3	17	TRBV5-4	-	TRBD1	TGTGCCAGCAGCTTACGAGGGGGCGGTCTGAGAACAGATACGCAGTATTTT	CASSLRGGGLRTDTQYF
TRBJ1-1	16	TRBV30	-	TRBD1	TGTGCCTGGAGCTCTATCCGGACAGGTTTTATCACTGAAGCTTTCTTT	CAWSSIRTGFITEAFF
TRBJ2-2	16	TRBV7-6	-	-	TGTGCCAGCAGCTTAGGGGCAGCCGCGAACACCGGGGAGCTGTTTTTT	CASSLGAAANTGELFF
TRBJ1-2	16	TRBV18	-	TRBD1	TGTGCCAGCTCACCAGCCGTAACACGACAGGGCCATGGCTACACCTTC	CASSPAVTRQGHGYTF
TRBJ1-2	14	TRBV14	-	-	TGTGCCAGCAGCCAAGATTACAGGGTGCGGGGCTACACCTTC	CASSQDYRVRGYTF
TRBJ1-2	15	TRBV5-6	-	TRBD1	TGTGCCAGCAGCGACACAGGGGGCGTAAACTATGGCTACACCTTC	CASSDTGGVNYGYTF
TRBJ2-2	16	TRBV7-2	-	TRBD2	TGTGCCAGCAGCCCCCGGGGCGGGAGTGCCACCGGGGAGCTGTTTTTT	CASSPRGGSATGELFF
TRBJ2-5	14	TRBV30	once	TRBD2	TGTGCCTGGAGCGACCTAGCGGGGACCCTTAGACAGTACTTC	CAWSDLAGTLRQYF
TRBJ1-6	14	TRBV20-1	-	TRBD1	TGCAGTGCTAGTCTACAGGGGGGTAATTCACCCCTCCACTTT	CSASLQGGNSPLHF
TRBJ1-2	15	TRBV7-8	-	TRBD1	TGTGCCAGCAGCCGAGGACAGGGGCGAAGCTATGGCTACACCTTC	CASSRGQGRSYGYTF
TRBJ1-1	15	TRBV7-9	-	TRBD1	TGTGCCAGCAGCGATGGGGACAGGGGGACCACTGAAGCTTTCTTT	CASSDGDRGTTEAFF
TRBJ2-7	15	TRBV7-2	-	-	TGTGCCAGCAGCTTAGCGGGGAGTGAGAAGGTCGAGCAGTACTTC	CASSLAGSEKVEQYF
TRBJ2-4	14	TRBV19	-	TRBD1	TGTGCCAGTAGAGACAGGGGCGGCAAAAACATTCAGTACTTC	CASRDRGGKNIQYF
TRBJ2-3	18	TRBV7-8	-	TRBD2	TGTGCCAGCAGCTCTACAGGGTCTAGCGGGGCCTACACAGATACGCAGTATTTT	CASSSTGSSGAYTDTQYF
TRBJ1-1	14	TRBV20-1	few	-	TGCAGTGCTAGTAGTAGGAGGGTTGAGACTGAAGCTTTCTTT	CSASSRRVETEAFF
TRBJ2-7	15	TRBV27	-	TRBD1	TGTGCCAGCAGTTTAATCCCGGACAGGGGCGGCGAGCAGTACTTC	CASSLIPDRGGEQYF
TRBJ2-7	14	TRBV7-2	-	-	TGTGCCAGCAGCTTAGGCAGGGGCTCCTACGAGCAGTACTTC	CASSLGRGSYEQYF
TRBJ1-1	18	TRBV27	-	TRBD1	TGTGCCAGCAGTTTATCGCGACAGGGGGTTGGGAGGAACACTGAAGCTTTCTTT	CASSLSRQGVGRNTEAFF
TRBJ1-5	18	TRBV27	-	TRBD1	TGTGCCAGCAGTCAAACCGGGACAGGGGTTTCGGTTTATCAGCCCCAGCATTTT	CASSQTGTGVSVYQPQHF
TRBJ2-7	17	TRBV7-8	once	-	TGTGCCAGCAGCTCACCGGGACTCGAGCCAGATCACCTGGAGCAGTACTTC	CASSSPGLEPDHLEQYF
TRBJ1-2	15	TRBV18	-	TRBD1	TGTGCCAGCTCACCACGGGGACAGGGGGACTATGGCTACACCTTC	CASSPRGQGDYGYTF
TRBJ2-1	19	TRBV4-1	-	TRBD1	TGCGCCAGCAGCCTATCACGGAACCCGGGACAGGGGTCTTACAATGAGCAGTTCTTC	CASSLSRNPGQGSYNEQFF
TRBJ1-1	14	TRBV5-1	-	TRBD1	TGCGCCAGCAGCACCGGGACAGCGAACACTGAAGCTTTCTTT	CASSTGTANTEAFF
TRBJ2-7	14	TRBV7-9	-	-	TGTGCCAGCAGCGTTGTGGAGGTGGCCTACGAGCAGTACTTC	CASSVVEVAYEQYF
TRBJ1-3	13	TRBV28	-	-	TGTGCCAGCGCTGGGGCGACTGGAAACACCATATATTTT	CASAGATGNTIYF
TRBJ1-4	13	TRBV2	once	-	TGTGCCAGCAGTCCTGTGGGGGCTGAAAAACTGTTTTTT	CASSPVGAEKLFF
TRBJ1-2	13	TRBV19	few	-	TGTGCCAGTAGTCTGGACATAATCTATGGCTACACCTTC	CASSLDIIYGYTF
TRBJ1-5	15	TRBV28	-	-	TGTGCCAGCAGTTTGTTAGCTGTTTCCAATCAGCCCCAGCATTTT	CASSLLAVSNQPQHF
TRBJ1-6	13	TRBV30	once	TRBD1	TGTGCCTGGAGTCAACAGGGGAATTCACCCCTCCACTTT	CAWSQQGNSPLHF
TRBJ2-1	17	TRBV9	-	TRBD2	TGTGCCAGCAGCGTGCCTGCCGCGGGAGGGCCCTACAATGAGCAGTTCTTC	CASSVPAAGGPYNEQFF
TRBJ2-7	15	TRBV2	-	TRBD1	TGTGCCAGCAGTGCTACCGGGACAGGGCCATACGAGCAGTACTTC	CASSATGTGPYEQYF
TRBJ2-5	12	TRBV12-5	-	-	TGTGCTAGTGCCGGAGGGTCAGAGACCCAGTACTTC	CASAGGSETQYF
TRBJ2-7	10	TRBV29-1	-	-	TGCAGCGTTCTCTCCTACGAGCAGTACTTC	CSVLSYEQYF
TRBJ1-2	15	TRBV28	few	TRBD1	TGTGCCAGCAGGGCATCGGGACAGGGTTTCTATGGCTACACCTTC	CASRASGQGFYGYTF
TRBJ1-3	14	TRBV7-9	-	-	TGTGCCAGCAGCTTAGCAGAGCCTGGAAACACCATATATTTT	CASSLAEPGNTIYF